This TCR beta chain was recovered during a study of cytomegalovirus exposure and HLA in healthy donors (dated by TCRdb to the late 2010s). Background on the whole study: According to an earlier analysis of 550 to 700 of the donors, about 190 million T cells yielded over 100 million unique TCR beta sequences and more than 250 Gb of sequence data. The study aimed to test whether signatures of past pathogen exposure could be identified by cataloging public T cell receptors. HLA typing included class I and class II loci at four-digit resolution. In a later genetic analysis, genome-wide SNP genotypes for about 55% of the 666 donors were used, and that subset was treated as a discovery cohort. About 5 DR-DQ haplotypes were handled as single units for association and clustering, since linkage in the cohort was strong. An earlier analysis of some 500 of the donors used high-throughput TCR beta sequencing to judge whether each TCR beta V gene segment behaved as functional or pseudogenic. Among about 390 genotyped donors of the cohort, an average of approximately 230,000 unique TCR beta nucleotide sequences were sequenced per donor, approximately 20% of them non-productive. Alongside the repertoire data, information on donor age, sex, ethnicity and CMV serostatus was compiled. In a later analysis, previously published TCR beta repertoires from 500 to 750 donors were re-analyzed and high-resolution HLA genotyping was added so that TCR occurrence patterns could be studied. The study profiled the T cell repertoires of approximately 700 subjects by immunosequencing and related them to cytomegalovirus serostatus. Rather than using new phenotypic data, the later analysis identified candidate immune exposures from TCR beta sequences and from how often those sequences occurred across donors. The genetic ancestry cluster associated with self-reported Caucasian donors included roughly 84% of the 398 genotyped donors. The number of donors typed differed by locus, with roughly 620-640 for A, B, C, DRB1 and DQB1, roughly 520 for DQA1, 600 to 610 for DPA1, and approximately 470 for DPB1. Approximately 300 gigabases of sequencing data and tens of millions of unique TCR sequences were included in an early release covering several hundred HLA-typed donors. Every repertoire in the discovery cohort had been generated on one and the same sequencing platform. To predict cytomegalovirus infection status, the study combined high-throughput TCR immunosequencing, statistical association of individual TCRs with disease status, and machine learning. Along with the approximately 650-subject first cohort, a separate validation cohort of over a hundred different subjects was used.

The cohort consisted of 670 or so healthy bone marrow donors. At the time of sampling, every cohort member was nominally healthy, though immune exposures that went unrecorded were likely present. The donor tested CMV seronegative, placing the donor among the 300 to 450 seronegative members of the cohort. Every donor gave a peripheral blood sample, and the peripheral blood mononuclear cells from that sample were used for TCR beta sequencing. The Qiagen DNeasy Blood Extraction Kit was used to extract genomic DNA from the blood cell samples. Remarks on this clone: Its recognized antigen is unknown. No clone much larger than this one lies a single base away; base qualities are absent.

Libraries were made using the immunoSEQ multiplex PCR assay. For the multiplex PCR, a mixture combining 60 forward primers for TCR Vbeta segments and 13 reverse primers for TCR Jbeta segments was used. A multiplex PCR assay on genomic DNA amplified the CDR3 region of rearranged TCR beta genes. The amplified TCR beta libraries were sequenced on the Illumina HiSeq System as 87-base-pair reads. On the study's bioinformatics: A later analysis tallied roughly 80 million unique TCR beta chains across the 700 or so repertoires, and 10 million to 11 million of those chains were shared by two or more donors. A nearest-neighbor algorithm error-corrected the raw reads and collapsed the reads into unique sequences, merging closely related sequences to remove PCR and sequencing errors. V, D and J gene segments were assigned by aligning CDR3 sequences to IMGT reference sequences. For a sequence to be retained, at least a six-nucleotide match to both a V gene segment and a J gene segment was required. A rearrangement counted as productive if the CDR3 had no stop codons and remained in frame with V and J, and every other rearrangement counted as non-productive. CDR3 was defined by IMGT convention, running from the second conserved V-encoded cysteine to the conserved J-encoded phenylalanine. The earlier analysis of 500 to 750 of the donors excluded any sequence lacking an unambiguous match to a single V gene segment. In an earlier analysis of several hundred of the donors, V segments were called functional above 56.7% productive rearrangements and were called segregating when the between-donor standard deviation exceeded 5%. A statistical classification framework was built to diagnose cytomegalovirus status from the catalog of TCR beta chain sequences. In a later analysis, V and J genes were assigned by comparing TCR nucleotide sequences against IMGT/GENE-DB human TR gene sequences. Using the TCRdist pipeline, a later analysis assigned CDR3 sequences along with most-parsimonious VDJ recombination scenarios. A later analysis defined each TCR beta chain by its CDR3 amino acid sequence plus V-gene family, and excluded reads lacking a unique V-gene family. A later analysis removed 592 highly shared, low-generation-probability nucleotide sequences to deal with suspected cross-contamination and a sequencing artifact. For each public chain, a later analysis derived a clonal expansion index from normalized ranks of inferred template counts within each repertoire. Generation probabilities in a later analysis came from a VDJ recombination model fitted to out-of-frame rearrangements, and those results were checked against IGoR. Hypergeometric tests were used in a later analysis to score TCR-TCR, TCR-HLA and TCR-CMV co-occurrence, with a repertoire-size bias correction applied to the TCR pairs. False discovery rates were estimated in a later analysis by permuting HLA or CMV assignments 20 times. A later analysis grouped co-occurring TCRs with DBSCAN, adding TCRdist sequence similarity when clustering within HLA-allele-positive subsets. For co-occurrence clustering, repertoires with fewer than 30,000 or more than 120,000 public chains were excluded, along with about five repertoires with anomalous nucleotide sharing. TCRdb retrieved this table from immuneACCESS and kept in-frame rearrangements only. Not all clones are present; in checked studies, unresolved V genes account for under half, and no reason is known for the remainder. The V and J calls and clone size come from that table; D and trimming were worked out from the DNA. The sample profile shows 110,000 to 150,000 clones; nearly 80% of them were found once. About 1.7% of the sample comes from the top ten.

V and J lose 2 bases and 10 bases, and a span of 11 bases separates them. The CDR3 contains 12 residues, cysteine and phenylalanine counted. Only the CDR3 portion is preserved as DNA: 36 bases, with reading frame beginning at the first base. CDR1 MNHNY and CDR2 SVGAGI are derived from the germline V gene (reference sequence). The investigation overall reported the following: For the cohort, immune exposure information was limited to CMV serostatus. According to a later genetic analysis, donors in an Asian-associated ancestry cluster had fewer N-insertions in productive TCRs than the approximately 690-donor mean. In a later analysis, HLA-associated TCR beta chains were found to be more clonally expanded and to have lower generation probabilities than equally common non-associated chains. A few of the identified cytomegalovirus-associated TCR beta chains were confirmed in vitro to be specific for cytomegalovirus antigens. An earlier analysis of approximately 570 of the donors showed that most TCR beta V segments appeared in productive rearrangements either about 90% or about 30% of the time, which broadly matched IMGT annotations. This cohort had only TCR beta chains sequenced, and the lack of alpha or paired-chain data limited which features could be detected. It was suggested by the authors that the approach could potentially be generalized to other disease states and immunological phenotypes. A further reported finding was that TCR beta sequences accurately predicted the HLA-A and HLA-B alleles for most subjects in the first cohort. Because counts were too low, seventeen rarely observed V segments, including chromosome 9 orphons, were left out of the earlier analysis of 587 of the donors. A later genetic analysis associated a missense DCLRE1C variant with V-gene and J-gene trimming of TCR beta chains, and an independent cohort replicated the association. When HLA alleles, especially DR and DQ, strongly co-occurred, attributing TCR associations to individual alleles was difficult. The classifier was reported to diagnose cytomegalovirus status with high specificity and sensitivity in both the original cohort and the validation cohort. Sequencing depth was assumed to be roughly uniform across donors in the presence/absence analyses, though that assumption may not hold. A later analysis associated approximately 17,000 TCR beta sequences with specific HLA alleles at a false discovery rate of 0.05. A total of fewer than 200 TCR beta chains were listed by the study as associated with cytomegalovirus. A group of highly shared sequence variants was considered likely to be a technical artifact of the sequencing pipeline. HLA typing was unavailable for some donors at each locus, so association tests used only the typed subset. Because the 87-base-pair reads could not distinguish some IMGT-functional V segments, including TRBV6-2 and TRBV6-3, those segments were excluded. Across donors, most TCR sequences were observed very rarely, whereas some public TCRs were present in many individuals. Linkage disequilibrium might explain the correlated functional status among segregating V segments, but an unknown experimental factor could not be excluded. In a later analysis, several top co-occurrence clusters were reported to appear linked to parvovirus B19, influenza, CMV and Epstein-Barr virus. Most CMV-associated TCR beta chains appeared to be HLA-restricted in a later analysis, and the HLA associations seemed to be driven largely by CMV exposure. In a later analysis, TCR association rates were found to vary across HLA loci, with the most associated TCRs seen for DRB1 alleles and the fewest for HLA-C alleles.

The chain is made from TRBV6-6 and TRBJ1-1; 6 matching bases give a weak D call of TRBD1. The specimen was PBMCs. The sequence derives from a woman between 25 and 40 years old in good health and CMV-seronegative. The DNA is as follows: TGTGCCAGCAGTTACCCCCAGGGGTCAGCTTTCTTT. It codes for CASSYPQGSAFF.